This T cell receptor (beta chain) derives from a study of blood T cell repertoires in COVID-19. Study information: Sample material is recorded as cDNA or gDNA derived from T cells, B-cell-depleted T cells, or PBMCs.

Germline V gene sequence: CDR1 SGHTA, CDR2 FQGNSA. The CDR3 totals 13 residues. Trimming removed 5 bases at V and 5 bases at J, with 10 bases between. Assay used: immunoSEQ multiplex PCR; TCRdb lists only in-frame clones, some missing. The sample lists approximately 230,000 clones, under 90% occurring once. Recovery meant two consecutive negative NP/OP PCR tests, professional clearance, or resolved symptoms. The rearrangement links TRBV7-2 to TRBJ1-5, with D uncertain. The specimen sequenced was PBMCs or T cells enriched from blood (not recorded which). This receptor was obtained from a man aged 40-49 years who had recovered from COVID-19. The DNA for the CDR3 is TGTGCCAGCAGCGTGGACTGGGATCAGCCCCAGCATTTT. It encodes CASSVDWDQPQHF.